Reported below is one TCR beta chain. Its antigen remains unknown. Germline trimming cut 3 bases from V and 8 bases from J; bases unmatched to any gene: 13. The CDR3 sequence is 17 residues long. In germline, CDR1 is MGHRA, CDR2 YSYEKL. The PCR had 60 Vbeta and 13 Jbeta primers. Profiled with immunoSEQ multiplex PCR; TCRdb holds only in-frame clones, not every one. The sample holds 100,000 to 150,000 clones; roughly 80% are singletons and the top ten take roughly 6%. The sample is drawn from a study of cytomegalovirus exposure and HLA in healthy donors. Study-wide results and caveats: The dataset shows that most TCR sequences were rare, while some public TCRs occurred in many donors. Associated with cytomegalovirus, according to the listing, were around 160 TCR beta chains. It was confirmed in vitro that three of the CMV-associated chains were specific for CMV antigens. Reportedly, diagnosis of cytomegalovirus status by the classifier showed high specificity and sensitivity.

Sequenced input: PBMCs. This sequence was found in a woman in her 40s in good health and CMV-seronegative. The rearrangement uses TRBV4-1 and TRBJ2-1, with TRBD2 identical over 10 bases. Here the CDR3 reads CASSQLDSGRAEDEQFF. For the CDR3, the DNA is TGCGCCAGCAGCCAGTTGGACAGCGGGAGGGCAGAGGATGAGCAGTTCTTC.